Following are 15 T cell receptor beta chains from one sample sequenced in a study of blood T cell repertoires in COVID-19. Measured with immunoSEQ multiplex PCR; TCRdb has only the in-frame clones, and not every one. The table shows about 180,000 clones, with 80% to 90% occurring only once. Material for sequencing was peripheral blood. The receptors derive from a man aged 50-60 years with active or convalescent COVID-19.

The chain carries TRBV2 and TRBJ2-7; 9 nucleotides line up with TRBD1. Germline V gives CDR1 SNHLY, CDR2 FYNNEI. CDR3 size: 14 residues. J lost 2 bases, V lost 8 bases, and 7 bases had no gene match. The CDR3, as DNA: TGTGCCAGCGACTGGGACAGGGACACCTACGAGCAGTACTTC. This gives the protein CASDWDRDTYEQYF.

As for this clone: Likely a read error: the CDR3 ends without its conserved phenylalanine or tryptophan. The limits of the CDR3 on the DNA are not certain, so only TCRdb's listed CDR3 is given. The gene calls are TRBV19 and TRBJ1-2. From germline, CDR1 is LNHDA and CDR2 SQIVND (reference sequence). The CDR3 length is 14 residues, termini included. Here the CDR3 reads CASSMEQISSMCPL.

V gene TRBV29-1 combines with J gene TRBJ2-7, with TRBD1 as a possible D gene (7 bases). There are 16 residues in the CDR3. Deletions cut 7 bases from V and 2 bases from J, with 24 bases between. In germline, CDR1 is SQVTM, CDR2 ANQGSEA. The CDR3: CSAYRGQGERTYEQYF. DNA for the CDR3: TGCAGCGCGTACCGGGGGCAGGGGGAGAGGACCTACGAGCAGTACTTC.

The chain links TRBV7-2 to TRBJ1-2; the D gene is possibly TRBD1 (6 bases). Trimming pared 6 bases from V and 3 bases from J, leaving 17 bases between. CDR1 and CDR2 (germline): SGHTA, FQGNSA. The length of the CDR3 is 15 residues. The CDR3 DNA reads as TGTGCCAGCAGTTCTCTTACAGGGAACGACTATGGCTACACCTTC. It specifies CASSSLTGNDYGYTF.

This rearrangement joins TRBV29-1 to TRBJ1-3; a possible D gene is TRBD1 (5 bases). This CDR3 is built from 12 residues. Looked up from germline, CDR1 is SQVTM and CDR2 is ANQGSEA. V was pared by 0 bases and J by 10 bases, with 10 bases between. CDR3 sequence: CSVEESGVTIYF. The CDR3 DNA follows: TGCAGCGTTGAAGAGTCGGGGGTTACCATATATTTT.

The rearrangement links TRBV19 to TRBJ2-7, with D perhaps TRBD2 (5 bases). V gave up 3 bases and J gave up 3 bases, with 12 bases separating them. The CDR3 consists of 14 residues. Germline V gene lookup returns CDR1 LNHDA and CDR2 SQIVND (reference sequence). This CDR3 reads CASSISRGSYEQYF. DNA for the CDR3: TGTGCCAGTAGTATTTCCCGGGGAAGCTACGAGCAGTACTTC.

J is TRBJ1-2 and V is TRBV25-1; D may be TRBD1 (5 bases). Germline V CDR1 and CDR2: MGHDK, SYGVNS. The CDR3 is 11 residues long. V was trimmed by 4 bases and J by 7 bases, leaving 7 bases between them. As DNA, the CDR3 is TGTGCCAGCAGTGCAGGGTTTGGCTACACCTTC. Translating it yields CASSAGFGYTF.

The rearrangement uses TRBV4-2 and TRBJ1-6, with TRBD1 matching 9 bases. The CDR3 has 14 residues. The ends lost 1 base at V and 8 bases at J; junction bases unmatched: 0. Germline V CDR1 and CDR2: LGHNA, YNFKEQ. This CDR3 reads CASSQGTGDSPLHF. CDR3 sequence (DNA): TGTGCCAGCAGCCAAGGGACAGGGGATTCACCCCTCCACTTT.

The chain combines TRBV21-1 with TRBJ2-2; the table's TRBD1 call for D was not verified on the DNA. TRBV21-1 is termed a pseudogene. There are 19 residues in the CDR3. CDR3 amino acids: CASSTQKGLGHPNTGELFF. The CDR3 DNA reads as TGTGCCAGCAGCACCCAAAAGGGATTGGGACACCCGAACACCGGGGAGCTGTTTTTT.

The chain recombines TRBV4-3 with TRBJ1-2; TRBD1 matches 7 bases. The CDR3 extends over 14 amino acids. After removal of 2 bases from V and 6 bases from J, the junction contained 6 bases not matched to a gene. From germline, CDR1 is LGHNA and CDR2 YSLEER. CDR3 residues: CASSQPTGSDGYTF. The CDR3 DNA sequence: TGCGCCAGCAGCCAACCGACAGGGAGCGATGGCTACACCTTC.

With respect to this clone: Within the sample, other DNA sequences also encode this same CDR3. The chain uses TRBV18 and TRBJ2-5, with 7 bases matching TRBD1. Trimming removed 3 bases from V and 2 bases from J; junction bases left unmatched: 3. The CDR3 totals 14 residues. Germline values: CDR1 KGHSH, CDR2 LQKENI. The CDR3 DNA reads as TGTGCCAGCTCACCCGACAGGGATCAAGAGACCCAGTACTTC. Residues: CASSPDRDQETQYF.

This clone has only one observation. The chain recombines TRBV28 with TRBJ2-2; TRBD1 aligns across 9 bases. CDR3 length: 14 residues. Per the germline V gene, CDR1 is MDHEN and CDR2 is SYDVKM. The J segment lost 6 bases and the V segment lost 6 bases, leaving 5 bases of the junction unmatched. The DNA for the CDR3 is TGTGCCAGCAGACCCACAGGGGGCGCCGGGGAGCTGTTTTTT. This gives the protein CASRPTGGAGELFF.

The rearrangement uses TRBV7-9 and TRBJ1-3; TRBD1 is a possible D gene (6 bases). Trimming took off 11 bases at V and 3 bases at J, with 26 bases between the two ends. CDR1 and CDR2 from the germline V gene are SEHNR and FQNEAQ (reference sequence). The length of the CDR3 is 17 residues. The CDR3 coding sequence is TGTGCCCTGAAACCGACAGGAGGCCGGAGCAATGGAAACACCATATATTTT. It is translated as CALKPTGGRSNGNTIYF.

The chain couples TRBV5-4 to TRBJ1-3; D unclear. The germline V and J ends were trimmed by 3 bases and 0 bases, with 7 bases remaining between them. The length of the CDR3 is 14 residues. Germline assignment: CDR1 SGHNT and CDR2 YYREEE (reference sequence). Here the CDR3 reads CASSSDYSGNTIYF. CDR3 coding DNA: TGTGCCAGCAGCTCTGACTACTCTGGAAACACCATATATTTT. The full variable domain, with the rest looked up from reference TRBV5-4 and TRBJ1-3, is ETGVTQSPTHLIKTRGQQVTLRCSSQSGHNTVSWYQQALGQGPQFIFQYYREEENGRGNFPPRFSGLQFPNYSSELNVNALELDDSALYLCASSSDYSGNTIYFGEGSWLTVV.

CDR3 loop: CATSRDQGPTRSKQYF. CDR3 sequence (DNA): TGTGCCACCAGCAGAGATCAAGGCCCCACTAGGTCGAAGCAGTACTTC. The V gene is TRBV15, the J gene TRBJ2-7; tentative D call: TRBD2 (5 bases). This CDR3 contains 16 residues. Germline CDR1 reads LNHNV; CDR2 reads YYDKDF (reference sequence). The ends were cut back, 0 bases at V and 8 bases at J, with 20 bases in the middle. Full variable domain (missing parts from reference TRBV15 and TRBJ2-7): DAMVIQNPRYQVTQFGKPVTLSCSQTLNHNVMYWYQQKSSQAPKLLFHYYDKDFNNEADTPDNFQSRRPNTSFCFLDIRSPGLGDTAMYLCATSRDQGPTRSKQYFGPGTRLTVT.